These 7 T cell receptor beta chains share one sample of origin, sequenced in a study of T-cell memory formation after mild COVID-19. TCRdb called the 5' RACE reads again in MiXCR, with one record for every CDR3 protein. The table records roughly 510,000 distinct CDR3 sequences, 17% of them present only once. The specimen was PBMCs or a T cell subset sorted from them (not recorded which). All receptors come from an adult woman who had mild COVID-19 (a few samples of this study predate the infection). Cell type and time point are not known.

This clonotype was seen only a few times. The chain joins TRBV19 to TRBJ2-1, with D possibly matching TRBD2 (6 bases). The CDR3 runs 15 residues. The germline CDR1 and CDR2 sequences are LNHDA and SQIVND (reference sequence). The ends were cut back, 3 bases at V and 7 bases at J, with 16 bases in the middle. The CDR3 DNA is TGTGCCAGTAGTATTTTGCCAGCGGGCGGGAATGAGCAGTTCTTC. Protein product: CASSILPAGGNEQFF.

The chain recombines TRBV20-1 with TRBJ2-1; 8 bases align to TRBD2. The germline CDR1 and CDR2 sequences are DFQATT and SNEGSKA (reference sequence). V was pared by 2 bases and J by 9 bases, with 9 bases of the junction left unmatched. This CDR3 contains 14 residues. The CDR3 DNA reads as TGCAGTGCTAGACCCCGGACTAGCTCGCTTGAGCAGTTCTTC. It specifies CSARPRTSSLEQFF.

There are a few counts of this clonotype. DNA of the CDR3: TGCGCCAGCAGCCAAGATGAGACTAGCCCCAATGAGCAGTTCTTC. Residues: CASSQDETSPNEQFF. The chain is built from TRBV4-3 and TRBJ2-1; the match to TRBD2 covers 7 bases. The germline gives CDR1 LGHNA, CDR2 YSLEER. V gave up 0 bases and J gave up 6 bases; unmatched junction bases: 5. The CDR3 is 15 residues long.

This clonotype was counted only a few times. The rearrangement links TRBV6-1 to TRBJ1-2; 12 bases agree with TRBD1. CDR1 MNHNS and CDR2 SASEGT come from the germline V gene. Trimming removed 6 bases from V and 8 bases from J; junction bases left unmatched: 7. The CDR3 loop spans 14 amino acids. CDR3 sequence (DNA): TGTGCCAGCAGCCCGGGACAGGGGGCTTTGGGCTACACCTTC. Amino acid sequence: CASSPGQGALGYTF.

As DNA, the CDR3 is TGTGCCAGCAGCTCCCCCTCAGGGGGCTGGGGCTACACCTTC. This sequence encodes CASSSPSGGWGYTF. This chain connects TRBV13 to TRBJ1-2; 8 bases map to TRBD1. The germline V gene has CDR1 PRHDT and CDR2 FYEKMQ (reference sequence). Unmatched junction bases numbered 9, after V lost 4 bases and J lost 8 bases. The CDR3 consists of 14 residues.

This chain links TRBV5-5 with TRBJ2-7; weak D call: TRBD2 (6 bases). V dropped 2 bases and J dropped 1 base, with 7 bases sitting between them. Per germline, CDR1 SGHKS and CDR2 YYEKEE (reference sequence). This CDR3 contains 13 residues. CDR3 protein: CASSFRESYEQYF. As DNA, the CDR3 is TGTGCCAGCAGCTTCCGGGAGTCCTACGAGCAGTACTTC.

V is TRBV15 and J is TRBJ2-7, with 11 nucleotides matching TRBD1. The CDR3 sequence is 16 residues long. The V gene's germline CDR1 is LNHNV and CDR2 YYDKDF (reference sequence). With 2 bases clipped from V and 1 base from J, the junction kept 4 bases outside the gene matches. Here the CDR3 DNA reads TGTGCCACCAGCAGACCACGGGACAGGGGGTCCTACGAGCAGTACTTC. Its protein is CATSRPRDRGSYEQYF.